The source of this T cell receptor (beta chain) is a study of cytomegalovirus exposure and HLA in healthy donors. General study points: As immune exposure information, only CMV serostatus was available.

The PCR used 60 Vbeta and 13 Jbeta primers. Sequenced by immunoSEQ multiplex PCR; TCRdb stores in-frame clones only, minus some. The repertoire has approximately 220,000 clones, approximately 80% of them found once; the top ten carry over 0.65%. This CDR3 is built from 14 residues. V trimming: 5 bases; J trimming: 4 bases; junction bases outside the gene matches: 9. Germline assignment: CDR1 SGDLS and CDR2 YYNGEE. About this clone itself: What it recognizes is unknown.

This TCR came from a boy younger than 10 in good health and CMV-seronegative. This chain links TRBV9 with TRBJ2-7, with TRBD2 matching 7 bases. The sequenced sample was PBMCs. The CDR3 region is CASSPPGGRYEQYF. The CDR3 coding sequence is TGTGCCAGCAGTCCTCCGGGAGGTAGATACGAGCAGTACTTC.